One and the same sample provided the 15 T cell receptor beta chains below, sequenced in a study of blood T cell repertoires in COVID-19. Generated by immunoSEQ multiplex PCR, the TCRdb table keeps only in-frame clones and is missing some. This sample has 90,000 to 120,000 clones; around 81% occur once, and the top ten carry roughly 4%. The sample was peripheral blood. These receptor sequences come from a woman aged 70 to 79 with acute or convalescent COVID-19.

The V gene is TRBV7-9, the J gene TRBJ2-3, with a weak D call TRBD2 (6 bases). Looked up from germline, CDR1 is SEHNR and CDR2 is FQNEAQ (reference sequence). V was cut by 3 bases and J by 2 bases, with 9 bases left in between. CDR3 size: 14 residues. In DNA, the CDR3 is TGTGCCAGCAGCTTTAGCGGTTACACAGATACGCAGTATTTT. Residues: CASSFSGYTDTQYF.

The chain is built from TRBV18 and TRBJ1-1; D remains ambiguous. This CDR3 comprises 14 residues. Germline loops: CDR1 KGHSH, CDR2 LQKENI. The V end was cut by 3 bases, the J end by 3 bases, with 11 bases between. The CDR3 DNA reads TGTGCCAGCTCACCCGATGAAGCCCACACTGAAGCTTTCTTT. This sequence encodes CASSPDEAHTEAFF.

This chain joins TRBV28 and TRBJ1-6, with D hard to call. Germline CDR1 and CDR2: MDHEN and SYDVKM. Deletions cut 8 bases from V and 3 bases from J, with 14 bases between. The CDR3 totals 15 residues. In DNA form, the CDR3 reads TGTGCCAGCTCAAGGAGGAAGGGCTATAATTCACCCCTCCACTTT. Its protein is CASSRRKGYNSPLHF.

The chain recombines TRBV4-2 with TRBJ1-2, with D perhaps matching TRBD1 (6 bases). This CDR3 region has 15 residues. CDR1 and CDR2 (germline): LGHNA, YNFKEQ. V was shortened by 0 bases and J by 5 bases, with 13 bases between the two germline ends. CDR3 region: CASSQERGGVYGYTF. Here the CDR3 DNA reads TGTGCCAGCAGCCAAGAGCGAGGGGGGGTATATGGCTACACCTTC.

The rearrangement uses TRBV12-5 and TRBJ2-5; 10 nucleotides line up with TRBD1. V was pared by 9 bases and J by 4 bases, with 5 bases of the junction left unmatched. The CDR3 runs 13 residues. CDR1 LGHNT and CDR2 FRNRAP come from the germline V gene. This chain's CDR3 is CARKTGGGETQYF. In DNA form, the CDR3 reads TGTGCTAGAAAGACAGGGGGCGGAGAGACCCAGTACTTC.

V and J are TRBV2 and TRBJ2-5; 7 bases line up with TRBD2. With 7 bases clipped from V and 3 bases from J, the junction kept 11 bases outside the gene matches. The germline CDR1 and CDR2 sequences are SNHLY and FYNNEI. CDR3 length equals 15 residues. The DNA of the CDR3 is TGTGCCAGCACCGCCGGGGTGCTAGCGGAAGAGACCCAGTACTTC. Amino acid sequence: CASTAGVLAEETQYF.

This chain joins TRBV18 and TRBJ2-7; 8 bases align to TRBD1. Germline CDR1 and CDR2: KGHSH and LQKENI. J gave up 1 base and V 4 bases, and 3 bases lay outside the gene matches. The CDR3 spans 14 residues. CDR3 region: CASSQGQESYEQYF. The CDR3 DNA sequence: TGTGCCAGCTCACAGGGACAGGAATCCTACGAGCAGTACTTC.

This clone was counted a single time. This sequence joins TRBV11-2 and TRBJ2-4, with 8 bases lining up with TRBD2. V lost 0 bases to trimming and J lost 9 bases; unmatched junction nucleotides: 7. This CDR3 has 15 amino acids. Germline CDR1 reads SGHAT; CDR2 reads FQNNGV. CDR3 DNA sequence: TGTGCCAGCAGCTTAGATACGGGGGGGCCGGGCATTCAGTACTTC. Protein sequence: CASSLDTGGPGIQYF.

The gene calls are TRBV7-5 and TRBJ2-2; TRBD1 is taken as the D call from the table, unchecked against the DNA. TRBV7-5 is described as a pseudogene. The CDR3 loop spans 14 amino acids. The CDR3 DNA is TGTGCCAGAAGTTCACAGGGATGGACCGGGGAGCTGTTTTTT. The encoded protein is CARSSQGWTGELFF.

The chain links TRBV2 to TRBJ1-2; the D gene is possibly TRBD1 (6 bases). The germline V and J ends were trimmed by 5 bases and 8 bases, with 21 bases remaining between them. CDR1 and CDR2 from the germline V gene are SNHLY and FYNNEI. The CDR3 extends over 15 amino acids. In nucleotides, the CDR3 is TGTGCCAGCAGTAGGCTATCAGGGGTGACGGAGGGCTACACCTTC. This codes for CASSRLSGVTEGYTF.

The chain couples TRBV5-6 to TRBJ2-7, with D uncertain. The V end lost 4 bases, the J end lost 4 bases, and 9 bases lay between the germline ends. Germline V lookup: CDR1 SGHDT, CDR2 YYEEEE. The CDR3 runs to 12 residues. CDR3 sequence reads: CASSRVGYEQYV. In DNA, the CDR3 is TGTGCCAGCAGCCGGGTCGGGTACGAGCAGTACGTC.

The gene calls are TRBV7-3 and TRBJ1-1; no clear D. The germline V and J ends were trimmed by 1 base and 6 bases, with 12 bases remaining between them. This CDR3 region has 14 residues. CDR1 and CDR2 from the germline V gene are SGHTA and FQGTGA. The DNA for the CDR3 is TGTGCCAGCAGCTTAATGCCGACTTCCGCTGAAGCTTTCTTT. Its protein product is CASSLMPTSAEAFF.

This clone showed up just a few times. This rearrangement joins TRBV28 to TRBJ1-2; 8 nucleotides line up with TRBD1. After removal of 1 base from V and 8 bases from J, the junction contained 6 bases not matched to a gene. CDR1 and CDR2 from the germline V gene are MDHEN and SYDVKM. The CDR3 consists of 14 residues. CDR3: CASSLSDRGSGYTF. CDR3 coding DNA: TGTGCCAGCAGTTTATCCGACAGGGGAAGCGGCTACACCTTC.

The rearrangement uses TRBV4-1 and TRBJ1-1; D not resolved. Trimming cost V 1 base and J 4 bases, with 19 bases left between them. Germline V gives CDR1 MGHRA, CDR2 YSYEKL. The CDR3 extends over 17 amino acids. DNA of the CDR3: TGCGCCAGCAGCCAAGGGGGAGCGGGCCTAAAGGGCACTGAAGCTTTCTTT. Translating it yields CASSQGGAGLKGTEAFF.

This chain links TRBV2 with TRBJ2-7; D is unresolved. Trimming removed 2 bases at V and 3 bases at J, with 20 bases between. Germline V gene lookup returns CDR1 SNHLY and CDR2 FYNNEI. The CDR3 contains 17 residues. The CDR3 protein is CASSEWQKTASSYEQYF. In DNA, the CDR3 is TGTGCCAGCAGTGAATGGCAGAAGACCGCTAGTAGCTACGAGCAGTACTTC.